Each of the 32 T cell receptor beta chains below was sequenced from the same sample in a study of spatial heterogeneity in lung cancer (dated by TCRdb to about 2019). Overall study outcomes, separate from this receptor: A correlation was observed between the number of expanded intratumoral alpha and beta TCRs and the tumor nonsynonymous mutation count.

According to the study, the label for this sample's time point signals: sample taken at primary tumor resection. The method was 5' RACE. Sequencing instrument: NextSeq 500. TCRdb handled the public reads itself, with Q25 trimming in fastp and clone calling in MiXCR, and kept productive beta chains. A single entry per CDR3 protein holds the most common genes and DNA from its merged rows. The table for this sample lists 11,000 or so distinct CDR3 sequences; roughly 15% of them were counted only once. Together, the top ten hold around 15% of the sample. No antigen has been identified for these receptors. Sequenced material: lung tumor tissue, taken at surgery. The source is a male donor with early-stage non-small cell lung cancer.

This clonotype was seen only a few times. V usage is TRBV30 and J usage is TRBJ1-5; no clear D. The CDR3 consists of 15 residues. The germline CDR1 and CDR2 sequences are GTSNPN and SVGIG (reference sequence). Trimming shortened V by 2 bases and J by 6 bases, and 17 bases separated the two germline ends. CDR3 sequence (DNA): TGTGCCTGGAGTCTACACGGGGAGTTTGGTCAGCCCCAGCATTTT. Amino acid sequence: CAWSLHGEFGQPQHF. Complete variable domain (other parts from reference TRBV30 and TRBJ1-5): SQTIHQWPATLVQPVGSPLSLECTVEGTSNPNLYWYRQAAGRGLQLLFYSVGIGQISSEVPQNLSASRPQDRQFILSSKKLLLSDSGFYLCAWSLHGEFGQPQHFGDGTRLSIL.

The chain joins TRBV6-1 to TRBJ2-1; possibly TRBD1 for D (6 bases). The CDR3 extends over 16 amino acids. V was pared by 9 bases and J by 6 bases, with 24 bases between. The germline gives CDR1 MNHNS, CDR2 SASEGT. The CDR3 coding sequence is TGTGCCAGTGCTGGTCAGGGGAGTTCAAAACCCAATGAGCAGTTCTTC. Its translation: CASAGQGSSKPNEQFF.

This clonotype came up a few times. The J gene is TRBJ2-7, the V gene TRBV6-2 or TRBV6-3; D call uncertain. Germline CDR1 MNHEY, CDR2 SVGEGT. This CDR3 has 15 amino acids. Trimming took off 2 bases at V and 4 bases at J, with 15 bases between the two ends. The CDR3: CASSYGSGWGYEQYF. The CDR3 region has the DNA TGTGCCAGCAGTTACGGGTCAGGATGGGGATACGAGCAGTACTTC.

This clonotype appeared many times. V and J are TRBV24-1 and TRBJ2-3; 9 bases agree with TRBD2. The trim removed 3 bases at V and 2 bases at J, leaving 5 bases unmatched. In germline, CDR1 is KGHDR, CDR2 SFDVKD. The length of the CDR3 is 16 residues. The CDR3 region is CATSDEASGNTDTQYF. The CDR3 DNA reads TGTGCCACCAGTGATGAGGCTAGCGGGAACACAGATACGCAGTATTTT.

This clonotype was counted at least ten times. This sequence joins TRBV28 and TRBJ2-1, with TRBD2 matching 7 bases. V gave up 4 bases and J gave up 0 bases; unmatched junction bases: 6. The length of the CDR3 is 16 residues. Germline V gives CDR1 MDHEN, CDR2 SYDVKM. In nucleotides, the CDR3 is TGTGCCAGCAGTTCCCTCGGGGGGAGCTCCTACAATGAGCAGTTCTTC. Translated, it gives CASSSLGGSSYNEQFF.

This clonotype showed up just a few times. This rearrangement joins TRBV28 to TRBJ2-7, with D perhaps matching TRBD1 (6 bases). The germline V gene has CDR1 MDHEN and CDR2 SYDVKM. The CDR3 totals 15 residues. The ends were cut back, 6 bases at V and 3 bases at J, with 18 bases in the middle. The CDR3 DNA is TGTGCCAGCAGCCCCGAGGGGGTTCGCGGCTACGAGCAGTACTTC. Encoded protein: CASSPEGVRGYEQYF.

The chain employs TRBV7-4 and TRBJ1-1; D not certain. V was pared by 4 bases and J by 1 base, with 7 bases between. The CDR3 sequence is 13 residues long. The V gene's germline CDR1 is SGHVT and CDR2 SQSDAQ. CDR3 nucleotides: TGTGCCAGCAGCTGGACCCAGAACACTGAAGCTTTCTTT. This gives the protein CASSWTQNTEAFF.

This clonotype has ten or more counts. The CDR3 coding sequence is TGTGCCAGCCGAATAGCGGGAGGGCGAAATACGCAGTATTTT. Residues: CASRIAGGRNTQYF. The genes are TRBV27 and TRBJ2-3; TRBD2 matches 11 bases. V lost 8 bases to trimming and J lost 7 bases; unmatched junction nucleotides: 8. The germline V gene encodes CDR1 MNHEY and CDR2 SMNVEV (reference sequence). This CDR3 comprises 14 residues.

This clonotype was picked up many times. V and J are TRBV12-3 or TRBV12-4 and TRBJ2-5; tentatively, D is TRBD2 (6 bases). The CDR3 has 17 amino acids. V lost 4 bases and J 0 bases, leaving 18 bases between the germline ends. CDR3 nucleotides: TGTGCCAGCAGTTCTCACCAGGGCAGGAGGGACCAAGAGACCCAGTACTTC. Its protein product is CASSSHQGRRDQETQYF.

This clonotype counts as large. The rearrangement uses TRBV4-2 and TRBJ1-1, with TRBD1 matching 9 bases. Germline V gene lookup returns CDR1 LGHNA and CDR2 YNFKEQ. This CDR3 has 18 amino acids. Germline trimming cut 1 base from V and 0 bases from J; bases unmatched to any gene: 9. The DNA for the CDR3 is TGTGCCAGCAGCCAAGGGGGGGGACAGGGCCTCTTGAACACTGAAGCTTTCTTT. This codes for CASSQGGGQGLLNTEAFF.

This chain uses TRBV6-1 with TRBJ2-4; TRBD1 agrees at 7 bases. Germline CDR1 MNHNS, CDR2 SASEGT. V was pared by 0 bases and J by 4 bases, with 9 bases of the junction left unmatched. This CDR3 contains 17 residues. The CDR3 DNA reads TGTGCCAGCAGTGAAGCGGGTTCGACACAGGGGAAAAACATTCAGTACTTC. Its translation is CASSEAGSTQGKNIQYF.

This clonotype has at least ten counts. The chain has TRBV25-1 and TRBJ2-5, with 8 bases fitting TRBD1. Germline CDR1 reads MGHDK; CDR2 reads SYGVNS. The V and J ends lost 5 bases and 1 base, in that order; junction bases with no gene match: 9. This CDR3 is built from 16 residues. Here the CDR3 DNA reads TGTGCCAGCAGTATGTCCGGGACAGGCGGCCAAGAGACCCAGTACTTC. Translated: CASSMSGTGGQETQYF.

In its sample, this clonotype was seen many times. The chain employs TRBV20-1 and TRBJ1-1; TRBD1 might be the D (5 bases). The germline V and J ends were trimmed by 7 bases and 5 bases, with 20 bases remaining between them. This CDR3 has 14 amino acids. Germline values: CDR1 DFQATT, CDR2 SNEGSKA (reference sequence). The CDR3 nucleotides are TGCAGTGGAGCCTCACAGGCATCGAAGACTGAAGCTTTCTTT. Protein product: CSGASQASKTEAFF.

This clonotype was detected many times. V is TRBV4-2 and J is TRBJ1-2; 7 positions agree with TRBD1. Unmatched junction bases numbered 13, after V lost 0 bases and J lost 6 bases. This CDR3 comprises 17 residues. The germline gives CDR1 LGHNA, CDR2 YNFKEQ. The CDR3 DNA reads as TGTGCCAGCAGCCAAGATCGGATTATGGGACAGCGTAATGGCTACACCTTC. This codes for CASSQDRIMGQRNGYTF.

At least ten counts were recorded for this clonotype. The gene calls are TRBV19 and TRBJ2-7, with D possibly being TRBD2 (6 bases). The CDR3 has 13 amino acids. V lost 3 bases, J lost 4 bases, and 10 bases lay in between. The V gene's germline CDR1 is LNHDA and CDR2 SQIVND (reference sequence). The CDR3 sequence is CASSIGGEYEQYF. CDR3 DNA: TGTGCCAGTAGTATCGGCGGGGAATACGAGCAGTACTTC. The variable domain in full, with the rest retrieved from reference TRBV19 and TRBJ2-7, is DGGITQSPKYLFRKEGQNVTLSCEQNLNHDAMYWYRQDPGQGLRLIYYSQIVNDFQKGDIAEGYSVSREKKESFPLTVTSAQKNPTAFYLCASSIGGEYEQYFGPGTRLTVT.

This clonotype was detected many times. V and J are TRBV29-1 and TRBJ2-3; 9 bases line up with TRBD2. Losses at the gene ends were 8 bases for V and 4 bases for J; bases not matched to a gene: 16. The CDR3 has 16 amino acids. The germline CDR1 and CDR2 sequences are SQVTM and ANQGSEA. DNA of the CDR3: TGCAGCCTAGAGGCTAGCGGGATGGGGGGGGCAGATACGCAGTATTTT. Translated: CSLEASGMGGADTQYF.

By sample fraction, this clonotype is medium-sized. V is TRBV11-2 and J is TRBJ1-3; D gene uncertain. Between the trimmed V and J ends, which lost 1 base and 4 bases, there was a span of 8 bases. CDR1 is SGHAT and CDR2 is FQNNGV in the germline V gene. CDR3 length equals 14 residues. The CDR3 DNA is TGTGCCAGCAGCTTAGGTGATCGGGGAAACACCATATATTTT. Its translation is CASSLGDRGNTIYF.

This clonotype has just a few counts. This chain uses TRBV5-5 with TRBJ2-7, with D tentatively TRBD2 (6 bases). CDR1 is SGHKS and CDR2 is YYEKEE in the germline V gene (reference sequence). Trimming stripped 0 bases from V and 5 bases from J, with 15 bases between. This CDR3 is built from 15 residues. DNA of the CDR3: TGTGCCAGCAGCTTGGCGGAGGAGGGTCCCCACGAGCAGTACTTC. Protein: CASSLAEEGPHEQYF.

This clonotype was seen at least ten times. This chain connects TRBV3-1 to TRBJ1-1; D not resolved. With 5 bases removed from V and 3 bases from J, the gap between germline ends came to 13 bases. CDR3 length: 14 residues. Germline V gives CDR1 LGHDT, CDR2 YNNKEL (reference sequence). CDR3 DNA sequence: TGTGCCAGCAGCTTATCCCGGCGTTACACTGAAGCTTTCTTT. Translated, it gives CASSLSRRYTEAFF. Combining the CDR3 with reference TRBV3-1 and TRBJ1-1 gives the whole variable domain DTAVSQTPKYLVTQMGNDKSIKCEQNLGHDTMYWYKQDSKKFLKIMFSYNNKELIINETVPNRFSPKSPDKAHLNLHINSLELGDSAVYFCASSLSRRYTEAFFGQGTRLTVV.

By share of the sample, this clonotype is large. V and J are TRBV7-9 and TRBJ2-1, with 9 bases fitting TRBD1. Trimming removed 6 bases from V and 9 bases from J; junction bases left unmatched: 12. Germline V gene data show CDR1 as SEHNR and CDR2 as FQNEAQ (reference sequence). This CDR3 is 15 amino acids long. CDR3 DNA: TGTGCCAGCAGTTCCGGGACAGGGTCACCGGGTGAGCAGTTCTTC. As protein: CASSSGTGSPGEQFF.

The sample holds many counts of this clonotype. The chain employs TRBV2 and TRBJ2-2; D uncertain. Trimming stripped 0 bases from V and 5 bases from J, with 4 bases between. This CDR3 comprises 13 residues. The germline V gene has CDR1 SNHLY and CDR2 FYNNEI. CDR3 sequence: CASSEALTGELFF. CDR3 sequence (DNA): TGTGCCAGCAGTGAAGCGTTAACCGGGGAGCTGTTTTTT. The full variable domain, rest sourced from reference TRBV2 and TRBJ2-2, is EPEVTQTPSHQVTQMGQEVILRCVPISNHLYFYWYRQILGQKVEFLVSFYNNEISEKSEIFDDQFSVERPDGSNFTLKIRSTKLEDSAMYFCASSEALTGELFFGEGSRLTVL.

This clonotype was observed many times. The V and J genes are TRBV4-3 and TRBJ2-5, with unresolved D. V lost 2 bases, J lost 0 bases, and 7 bases lay in between. The germline V gene encodes CDR1 LGHNA and CDR2 YSLEER. The CDR3 length is 14 residues. This CDR3 reads CASSQQAYQETQYF. DNA of the CDR3: TGCGCCAGCAGCCAACAAGCCTACCAAGAGACCCAGTACTTC.

This clonotype was seen many times. V gene TRBV7-8 combines with J gene TRBJ2-3; TRBD2 aligns across 7 bases. The CDR3 extends over 16 amino acids. With 0 bases clipped from V and 2 bases from J, the junction kept 5 bases outside the gene matches. Looked up from germline, CDR1 is SGHVS and CDR2 is FQNEAQ. The CDR3 DNA sequence: TGTGCCAGCAGCTTAGCGCCGGCGGGGGTCACAGATACGCAGTATTTT. Translated, it gives CASSLAPAGVTDTQYF.

Within the sample, this clonotype is medium-sized (0.01 to 0.1%). The V and J genes are TRBV6-1 and TRBJ1-3; possibly TRBD1 for D (5 bases). There are 16 residues in the CDR3. From germline, CDR1 is MNHNS and CDR2 SASEGT. V gave up 1 base and J gave up 4 bases, with 14 bases separating them. CDR3 protein: CASSEGEGTGGNTIYF. CDR3 DNA: TGTGCCAGCAGTGAAGGGGAAGGGACGGGAGGAAACACCATATATTTT.

The rearrangement joins TRBV20-1 to TRBJ1-1; maybe TRBD1 (6 bases). Germline V gene data show CDR1 as DFQATT and CDR2 as SNEGSKA (reference sequence). This CDR3 contains 11 residues. V lost 5 bases to trimming and J lost 6 bases, with 10 bases between them. Written as DNA, the CDR3 is TGCAGTGCTCCGGACAGCCCTGAAGCTTTCTTT. The encoded protein is CSAPDSPEAFF.

In its sample, this clonotype is medium-sized. The rearrangement uses TRBV29-1 and TRBJ2-2, with a tentative D call TRBD2 (5 bases). This CDR3 has 12 residues. Germline V gene sequence: CDR1 SQVTM, CDR2 ANQGSEA. The V and J ends lost 5 bases and 4 bases respectively, with 8 bases between them. The CDR3 nucleotides read TGCAGCGTTCGGGGTGGCACCGGGGAGCTGTTTTTT. It encodes CSVRGGTGELFF.

The chain couples TRBV7-9 to TRBJ1-5, with D unclear. Germline CDR1 is SEHNR and CDR2 is FQNEAQ (reference sequence). The CDR3 is made up of 15 amino acids. Trimming cost V 1 base and J 4 bases, with 11 bases left between them. CDR3 residues: CASSLEGLKNQPQHF. CDR3 bases: TGTGCCAGCAGCTTAGAGGGATTGAAAAATCAGCCCCAGCATTTT.

V usage is TRBV11-2 and J usage is TRBJ2-5; D remains unclear. The germline V and J ends were trimmed by 3 bases and 1 base, with 9 bases remaining between them. The CDR3 extends over 14 amino acids. In germline, CDR1 is SGHAT, CDR2 FQNNGV. For the CDR3, the DNA is TGTGCCAGCAGCTTTCTAGGACCCCAAGAGACCCAGTACTTC. Encoded protein: CASSFLGPQETQYF.

This clonotype was detected many times. The genes are TRBV11-2 and TRBJ2-3, with a tentative D call TRBD1 (6 bases). Germline V gene data show CDR1 as SGHAT and CDR2 as FQNNGV. V gave up 4 bases and J gave up 5 bases, with 10 bases separating them. CDR3 length: 13 residues. The CDR3 protein is CASSWGPRDTQYF. CDR3 nucleotides: TGTGCCAGCAGCTGGGGGCCGCGAGATACGCAGTATTTT.

This clonotype occurred many times. This chain connects TRBV5-4 to TRBJ1-6, with no clear D. CDR1 is SGHNT, CDR2 YYREEE, per germline (reference sequence). V was shortened by 3 bases and J by 3 bases, with 7 bases between the two germline ends. The CDR3 runs to 14 residues. In DNA form, the CDR3 reads TGTGCCAGCAGCTCCCCGGACTATAATTCACCCCTCCACTTT. Protein sequence: CASSSPDYNSPLHF.

This clonotype was seen many times. This chain uses TRBV10-2 with TRBJ2-7; 7 bases line up with TRBD2. The CDR3 has 15 residues. Germline CDR1 is WSHSY and CDR2 is SAAADI. V was pared by 4 bases and J by 2 bases, with 8 bases of the junction left unmatched. CDR3 residues: CASSGRGGSPYEQYF. In DNA, the CDR3 is TGCGCCAGCAGTGGGCGCGGCGGGAGCCCCTACGAGCAGTACTTC.

The sample holds many counts of this clonotype. The chain couples TRBV5-1 to TRBJ2-1, with TRBD2 matching 10 bases. This CDR3 comprises 13 residues. CDR1 is SGHRS, CDR2 YFSETQ, per germline. Unmatched junction bases numbered 5, after V lost 0 bases and J lost 14 bases. CDR3 nucleotides: TGCGCCAGCAGCTTGGGCCCTAGCGGGGGCGAGTTCTTC. As protein: CASSLGPSGGEFF.